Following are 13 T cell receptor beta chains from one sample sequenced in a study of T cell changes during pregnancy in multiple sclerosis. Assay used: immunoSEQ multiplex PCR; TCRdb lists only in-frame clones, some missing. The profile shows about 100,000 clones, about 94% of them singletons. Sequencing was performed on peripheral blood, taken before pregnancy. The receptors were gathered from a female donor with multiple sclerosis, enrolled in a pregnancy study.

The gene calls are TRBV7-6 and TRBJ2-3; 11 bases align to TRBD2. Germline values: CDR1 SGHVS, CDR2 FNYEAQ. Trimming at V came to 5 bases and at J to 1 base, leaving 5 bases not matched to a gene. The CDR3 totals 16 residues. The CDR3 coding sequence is TGTGCCAGCAGCCCCCCGACTAGCGGGGGCACAGATACGCAGTATTTT. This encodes CASSPPTSGGTDTQYF.

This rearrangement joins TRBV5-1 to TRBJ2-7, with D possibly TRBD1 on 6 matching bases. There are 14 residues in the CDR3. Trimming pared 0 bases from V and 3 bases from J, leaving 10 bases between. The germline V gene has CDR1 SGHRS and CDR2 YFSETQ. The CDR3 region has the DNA TGCGCCAGCAGCTTGGGAACAGGGTTCTACGAGCAGTACTTC. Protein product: CASSLGTGFYEQYF.

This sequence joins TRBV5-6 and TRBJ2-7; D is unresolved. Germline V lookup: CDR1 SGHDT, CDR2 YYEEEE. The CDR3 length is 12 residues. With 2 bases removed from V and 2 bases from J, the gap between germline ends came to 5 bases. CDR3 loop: CASSFQAYEQYF. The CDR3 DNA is TGTGCCAGCAGCTTCCAGGCCTACGAGCAGTACTTC.

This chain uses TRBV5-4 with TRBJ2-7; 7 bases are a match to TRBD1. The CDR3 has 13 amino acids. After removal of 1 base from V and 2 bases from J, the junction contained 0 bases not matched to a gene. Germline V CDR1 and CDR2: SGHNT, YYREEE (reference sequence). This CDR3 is CASSLTGAYEQYF. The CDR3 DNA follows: TGTGCCAGCAGCTTGACAGGGGCCTACGAGCAGTACTTC. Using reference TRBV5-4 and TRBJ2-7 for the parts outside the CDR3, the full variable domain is ETGVTQSPTHLIKTRGQQVTLRCSSQSGHNTVSWYQQALGQGPQFIFQYYREEENGRGNFPPRFSGLQFPNYSSELNVNALELDDSALYLCASSLTGAYEQYFGPGTRLTVT.

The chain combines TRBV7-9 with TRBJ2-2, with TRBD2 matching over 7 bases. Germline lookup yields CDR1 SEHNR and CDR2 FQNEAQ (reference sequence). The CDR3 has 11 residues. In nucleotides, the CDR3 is TGTGGGGGGGGGAACACCGGGGAGCTGTTTTTT. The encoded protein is CGGGNTGELFF.

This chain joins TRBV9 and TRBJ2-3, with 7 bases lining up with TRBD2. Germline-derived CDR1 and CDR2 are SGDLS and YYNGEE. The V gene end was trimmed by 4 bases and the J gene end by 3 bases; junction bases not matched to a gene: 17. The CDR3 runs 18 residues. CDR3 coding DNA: TGTGCCAGCAGCTCACGAGGAGGCGGGAGCCCGGCAACAGATACGCAGTATTTT. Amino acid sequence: CASSSRGGGSPATDTQYF.

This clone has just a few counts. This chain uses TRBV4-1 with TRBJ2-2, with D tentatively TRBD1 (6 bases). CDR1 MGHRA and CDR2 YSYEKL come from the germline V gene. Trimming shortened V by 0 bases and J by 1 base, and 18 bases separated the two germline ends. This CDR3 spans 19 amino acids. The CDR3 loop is CASSQDRGELGRNTGELFF. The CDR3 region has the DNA TGCGCCAGCAGCCAAGACAGGGGCGAATTAGGGCGGAACACCGGGGAGCTGTTTTTT.

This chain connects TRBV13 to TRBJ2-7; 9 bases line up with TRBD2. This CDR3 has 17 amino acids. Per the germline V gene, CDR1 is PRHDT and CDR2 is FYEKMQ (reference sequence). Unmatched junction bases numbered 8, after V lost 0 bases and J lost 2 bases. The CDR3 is CASSLGSGSPFTYEQYF. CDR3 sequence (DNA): TGTGCCAGCAGCTTAGGTAGCGGGAGCCCATTCACCTACGAGCAGTACTTC. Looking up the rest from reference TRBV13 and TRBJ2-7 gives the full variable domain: AAGVIQSPRHLIKEKRETATLKCYPIPRHDTVYWYQQGPGQDPQFLISFYEKMQSDKGSIPDRFSAQQFSDYHSELNMSSLELGDSALYFCASSLGSGSPFTYEQYFGPGTRLTVT.

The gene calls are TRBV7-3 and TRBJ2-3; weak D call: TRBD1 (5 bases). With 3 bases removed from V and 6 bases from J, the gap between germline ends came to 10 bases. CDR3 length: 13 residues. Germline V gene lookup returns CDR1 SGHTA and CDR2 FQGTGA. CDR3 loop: CASSLGPGDTQYF. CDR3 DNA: TGTGCCAGCAGCTTGGGGCCCGGGGATACGCAGTATTTT.

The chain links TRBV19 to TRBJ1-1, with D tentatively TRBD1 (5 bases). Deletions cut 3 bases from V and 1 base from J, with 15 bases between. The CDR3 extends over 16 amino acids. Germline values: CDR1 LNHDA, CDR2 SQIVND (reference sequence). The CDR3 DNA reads TGTGCCAGTAGTATGGCTGGACGGGGGAAGAACACTGAAGCTTTCTTT. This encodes CASSMAGRGKNTEAFF. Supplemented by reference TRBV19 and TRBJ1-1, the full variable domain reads DGGITQSPKYLFRKEGQNVTLSCEQNLNHDAMYWYRQDPGQGLRLIYYSQIVNDFQKGDIAEGYSVSREKKESFPLTVTSAQKNPTAFYLCASSMAGRGKNTEAFFGQGTRLTVV.

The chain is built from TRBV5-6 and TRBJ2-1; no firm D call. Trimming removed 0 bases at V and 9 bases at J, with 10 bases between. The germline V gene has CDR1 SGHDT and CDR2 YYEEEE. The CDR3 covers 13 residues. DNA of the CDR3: TGTGCCAGCAGCTTGGGGCTGCCGGGTGAGCAGTTCTTC. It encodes CASSLGLPGEQFF.

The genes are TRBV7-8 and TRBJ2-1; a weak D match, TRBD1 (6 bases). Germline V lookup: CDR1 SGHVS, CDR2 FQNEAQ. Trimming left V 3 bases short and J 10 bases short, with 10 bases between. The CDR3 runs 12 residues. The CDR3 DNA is TGTGCCAGCAGCTTGTCGGGACAAGAGCAGTTCTTC. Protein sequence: CASSLSGQEQFF.

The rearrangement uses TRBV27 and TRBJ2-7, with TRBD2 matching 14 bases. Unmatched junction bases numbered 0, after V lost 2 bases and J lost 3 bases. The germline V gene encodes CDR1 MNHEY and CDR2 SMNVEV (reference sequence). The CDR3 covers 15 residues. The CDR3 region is CASSLGTSGSYEQYF. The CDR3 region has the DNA TGTGCCAGCAGTTTAGGGACTAGCGGGAGCTACGAGCAGTACTTC.